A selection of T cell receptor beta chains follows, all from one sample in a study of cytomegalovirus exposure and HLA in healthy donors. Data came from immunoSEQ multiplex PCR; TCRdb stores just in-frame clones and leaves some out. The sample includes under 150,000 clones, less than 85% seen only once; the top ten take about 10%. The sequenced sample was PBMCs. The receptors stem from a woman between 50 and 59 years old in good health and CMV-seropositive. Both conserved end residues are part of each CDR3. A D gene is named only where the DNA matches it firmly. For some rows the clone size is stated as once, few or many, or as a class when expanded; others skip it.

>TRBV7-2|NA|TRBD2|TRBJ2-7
TGTGCCAGCAGCTTAGAGATCACAGCGGGGGGGCAGTACTTC
CASSLEITAGGQYF
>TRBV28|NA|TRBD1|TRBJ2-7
TGTGCCAGCAGTCTCTTAAGACAGGGGTACAACGAGCAGTACTTC
CASSLLRQGYNEQYF
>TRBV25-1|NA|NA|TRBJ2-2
TGTGCCAGCAGTAACGACGGGGGCACCGGGGAGCTGTTTTTT
CASSNDGGTGELFF
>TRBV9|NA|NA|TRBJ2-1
TGTGCCAGCAGCGTACGGGGAAGCTCCTACAATGAGCAGTTCTTC
CASSVRGSSYNEQFF
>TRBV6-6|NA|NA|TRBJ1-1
TGTGCCAGCAGTCTAACCGGGGGGGGTTCCGGCACTGAAGCTTTCTTT
CASSLTGGGSGTEAFF
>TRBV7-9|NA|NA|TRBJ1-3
TGTGCCCACGGACAGTCTGGAAACACCATATATTTT
CAHGQSGNTIYF
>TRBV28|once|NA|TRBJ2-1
TGTGCCAGCAGCTCCCCTCCAGGGAACAATGAGCAGTTCTTC
CASSSPPGNNEQFF
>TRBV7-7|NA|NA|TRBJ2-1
TGTGCTAGCAGCTTAGGGGCGGGGGCTCGTAATGAGCAGTTCTTC
CASSLGAGARNEQFF
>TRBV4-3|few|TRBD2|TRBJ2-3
TGCGCCAGCAGCCAGGGACTAGCGCGGGGAGGCACAGATACGCAGTATTTT
CASSQGLARGGTDTQYF
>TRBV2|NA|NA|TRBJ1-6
TGTGCCAGCAGTACCGGGAGCTCCTATAATTCACCCCTCCACTTT
CASSTGSSYNSPLHF
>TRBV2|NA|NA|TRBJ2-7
TGTGCCAGCAGCCAACAGGGTTATGAGGGCGAGCAGTACTTC
CASSQQGYEGEQYF
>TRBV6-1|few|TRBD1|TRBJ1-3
TGTGCCAGCAGTGCCCCTCGACAGGGGGCGGGCAGAAACACCATATATTTT
CASSAPRQGAGRNTIYF
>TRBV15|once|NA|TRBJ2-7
TGTGCCACCAGCAGAGATCAAGCGGGCGAGCAGTACTTC
CATSRDQAGEQYF
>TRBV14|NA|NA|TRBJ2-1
TGTGCCAGCAGCCGTAGCTCCTACAATGAGCAGTTCTTC
CASSRSSYNEQFF
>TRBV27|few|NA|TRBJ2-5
TGTGCCAGCAGCTCCCCTTCGAGGCGGGAGACCCAGTACTTC
CASSSPSRRETQYF
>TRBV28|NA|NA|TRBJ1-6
TGTGCCAGCCGAGGAGTGACTCACCTCCACTTT
CASRGVTHLHF
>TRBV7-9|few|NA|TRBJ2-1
TGTGCCAGCAGCTTAGCAAACGGGGGAACAAACAATGAGCAGTTCTTC
CASSLANGGTNNEQFF
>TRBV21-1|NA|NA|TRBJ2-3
TGTGCCAGCAGCAAACCCCCACCTGACAGCCCTAGCACAGATACGCAGTATTTT
CASSKPPPDSPSTDTQYF
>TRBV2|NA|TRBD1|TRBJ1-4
TGTGCCAGCAGTGAAGCGCGAGGGACAGGGGCGCGTGGACTGTTTTTT
CASSEARGTGARGLFF
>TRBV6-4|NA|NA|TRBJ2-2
TGTGCCAGCAGTGTTGAGGAGAACACCGGGGAGCTGTTTTTT
CASSVEENTGELFF
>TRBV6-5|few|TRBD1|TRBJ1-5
TGTGCCAGCAGTTACACCTGGACAGGGGATCAGCCCCAGCATTTT
CASSYTWTGDQPQHF
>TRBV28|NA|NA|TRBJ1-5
TGTGCCAGCAAAAGGGGTGATCAGCCCCAGCATTTT
CASKRGDQPQHF
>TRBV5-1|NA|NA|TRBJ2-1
TGCGCCAGCACCCTGCAAGGGGGCTACAATGAGCAGTTCTTC
CASTLQGGYNEQFF
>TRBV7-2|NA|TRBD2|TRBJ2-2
TGTGCCAGCAGACCCGGACGGGAGGCCGGGGAGCTGTTTTTT
CASRPGREAGELFF
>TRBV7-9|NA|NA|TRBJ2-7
TGTGCCAGCAGCCGTACAGAACTCTCCTACGAGCAGTACTTC
CASSRTELSYEQYF
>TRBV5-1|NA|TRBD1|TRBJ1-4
TGCGCCAGCAGCTTGCAGGGGGATAATGAAAAACTGTTTTTT
CASSLQGDNEKLFF
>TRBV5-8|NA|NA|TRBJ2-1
TGTGCCAGCAGCCGGTACAGGGAGACCTACAATGAGCAGTTCTTC
CASSRYRETYNEQFF
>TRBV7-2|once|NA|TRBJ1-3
TGTGCCAGCAGCTCTGGACTCACGGAAGGAAACACCATATATTTT
CASSSGLTEGNTIYF
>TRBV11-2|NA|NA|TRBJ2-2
TGTGCCAGCAGCTTAGACAGGGTCGCCGGGGAGCTGTTTTTT
CASSLDRVAGELFF
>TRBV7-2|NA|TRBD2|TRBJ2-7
TGTGCCAGCAGCCCACCCGGTGGCGGGGGGTTTTACGAGCAGTACTTC
CASSPPGGGGFYEQYF
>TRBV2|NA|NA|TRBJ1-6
TGTGCCAGCAGTGCTACAGGGAAAAATTCACCCCTCCACTTT
CASSATGKNSPLHF
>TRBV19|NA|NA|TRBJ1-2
TGTGCCAGTTCTACGGACAGAACTAACTATGGCTACACCTTC
CASSTDRTNYGYTF